This TCR beta chain was identified in a study of shared clonotypes between healthy human individuals. Only in-frame clones appear in the TCRdb table, and some are missing; sequencing was by immunoSEQ multiplex PCR. The sample records some 660,000 clones, 73% being singletons. Germline CDR1 is SGHAT and CDR2 is FQNNGV. CDR3 length equals 12 residues. After removal of 6 bases from V and 6 bases from J, the junction contained 5 bases not matched to a gene. The material sequenced was memory CD4+ T cells sorted from blood. As to subset: CD45RA-negative fraction. The chain has TRBV11-2 and TRBJ2-7; 7 bases agree with TRBD2. This clonotype was sampled from a woman in her thirties in good health. The CDR3 DNA reads TGTGCCAGCAGTCCCTGGGGGGGCGAGCAGTACTTC. It yields the protein CASSPWGGEQYF.